This TCR beta chain was captured in a study of T cells in Graves' hyperthyroidism and ophthalmopathy. Amplified TCR beta CDR3 regions came from RNA transcripts. An initial round of RT-PCR targeting the TCR CDR3 relied on the HTBI primer set. TCRdb re-called the multiplex PCR reads with MiXCR, one entry per CDR3 protein. The sample yields around 500,000 distinct CDR3 sequences, around an eighth seen once. Stable disease denoted Graves' hyperthyroidism without ophthalmopathy progression within 18 months. The CDR3 has 18 residues. Germline CDR1 MNHEY, CDR2 SMNVEV (reference sequence). V shed 3 bases and J 8 bases; nucleotides not matched to a gene: 16. This clonotype was found many times.

The TCR originated in a woman aged 18 to 35 with Graves' hyperthyroidism. The V gene is TRBV27, the J gene TRBJ1-6; 7 nucleotides agree with TRBD1. Sequencing input: blood. CDR3 coding DNA: TGTGCCAGCAGTTTGGCCTCAAAAACCGCAGGGGGGGATTCACCCCTCCACTTT. Its protein is CASSLASKTAGGDSPLHF.